One and the same sample provided the 3 T cell receptor beta chains below, sequenced in a study of OX40 agonist ivuxolimab in advanced cancers. Library creation used the immunoSEQ multiplex PCR assay. The table comes from immuneACCESS by way of TCRdb, which keeps in-frame sequences with V and J called. Part of the clones is missing from these tables; in studies checked, under half for an unresolved V gene and the rest for unknown reasons. The sample records about 39,000 clones, approximately 78% of which are singletons. About 2.5% of the sample is held by the ten biggest clonotypes. The source was CD4+ or CD8+ T cells sorted from blood, collected in a trial of the OX40 agonist ivuxolimab. These receptors all stem from an adult with an advanced solid tumor such as melanoma, head and neck, liver or kidney cancer.

This clone has a handful of counts. V gene TRBV29-1 combines with J gene TRBJ2-5, with D perhaps TRBD2 (6 bases). Trimming left V 7 bases short and J 6 bases short, with 21 bases between. CDR3 length equals 14 residues. Germline values: CDR1 SQVTM, CDR2 ANQGSEA. The CDR3 DNA reads as TGCAGCGCAAGGCGGGAAGCTTCGAGGCAGACCCAGTACTTC. Translated: CSARREASRQTQYF.

This clone was seen once. The V call is TRBV7-6, the J call TRBJ2-1; TRBD2 matches at 8 bases. The germline gives CDR1 SGHVS, CDR2 FNYEAQ. V gave up 5 bases and J gave up 10 bases; unmatched junction bases: 10. There are 14 residues in the CDR3. CDR3 nucleotide sequence: TGTGCCAGCAGCATAGGGACTAGAGTGGGCGAGCAGTTCTTC. Its translation is CASSIGTRVGEQFF.

The chain uses TRBV5-1 and TRBJ2-5; 7 positions agree with TRBD2. V lost 6 bases and J lost 4; bases outside the gene matches: 9. Germline V gene lookup returns CDR1 SGHRS and CDR2 YFSETQ. This CDR3 is built from 14 residues. CDR3 amino acids: CASTTWGGRETQYF. The DNA for the CDR3 is TGCGCCAGCACCACCTGGGGGGGAAGAGAGACCCAGTACTTC.